This TCR beta chain was captured by sequencing in a study of CD8 T cells in ankylosing spondylitis listed by TCRdb under 2017. Study-level background: T cell receptor beta repertoires were profiled in healthy donors and ankylosing spondylitis patients so that disease-linked TCR variants could be found. The whole study cohort included 108 healthy donors and 25 ankylosing spondylitis patients. Peripheral blood samples were taken, and synovial fluid was additionally collected from ankylosing spondylitis patients.

The germline ends are 6 bases apart after V is trimmed by 3 bases and J by 1 base. The germline V gene encodes CDR1 DFQATT and CDR2 SNEGSKA (reference sequence). Including the terminal cysteine and phenylalanine, the CDR3 comprises 12 residues. Only CDR3 DNA is held: 36 bases, read in frame from base 1. For each ankylosing spondylitis patient, the synovial fluid sample was matched to a blood sample from that same patient. There are many counts of this clonotype. This receptor's antigen is unknown. Base qualities were left out, and no much larger clone turns up one base away. The instrument given in TCRdb is Illumina HiSeq 2500. TCR beta libraries were prepared by quantitative 5'-RACE with molecular barcodes. As for the original processing: Disease-linked TCR variants were identified with a new computational method built on a probabilistic model of VDJ rearrangement. The public sequencing data were trimmed at Q25 with fastp and processed into clonotypes with MiXCR by TCRdb, which kept only in-frame beta chains. Duplicate CDR3 protein sequences are folded into a single record with the most common DNA and genes. The V and J calls, along with clone size, are taken from TCRdb and not from the paper's own processing. Here the sample has about 140,000 distinct CDR3 sequences; 30% to 40% occur a single time. The top ten clonotypes cover 6% of the sample.

Summary of the overall study and its limitations: Blood from ankylosing spondylitis patients appeared to be characterized by a TCR beta motif composed of eight or nine highly homologous amino acid variants. In peripheral blood, the disease-linked clones were found at relatively low frequencies and had a CD8+ phenotype. According to the report, matched synovial fluid samples from ankylosing spondylitis patients were significantly enriched for the disease-linked clones. Some TCR beta motif variants had previously been reported in synovial fluid and blood of reactive arthritis patients, which suggested common disease-initiation mechanisms.

This chain joins TRBV20-1 to TRBJ2-5; confidence is insufficient to name the D gene. The sample comprised synovial fluid, either unsorted or a sorted T cell fraction (not recorded which). This TCR came from a male donor with ankylosing spondylitis. The DNA reads as follows: TGCAGTGCTAGCGGGTCCCAAGAGACCCAGTACTTC. It is translated as CSASGSQETQYF.